This T cell receptor (beta chain) was recorded in a study of graft-versus-host responses after intestinal transplantation (dated by TCRdb to the early 2020s). For the wider study: Multivisceral, liver-intestinal, or isolated intestinal transplants were received by the recipients. Every recipient was given anti-thymocyte globulin induction, followed by around three years of maintenance tacrolimus and steroids. To identify alloreactive clones, pre-transplant mixed lymphocyte reaction products were sequenced and then compared with unstimulated pre-transplant donor and recipient T cells. After intestinal transplantation, graft-versus-host and host-versus-graft alloreactive T cell clones were followed in the graft, circulation and bone marrow using bulk TCR-beta CDR3 sequencing. The cohort enrolled 20 to 25 intestinal transplant recipients including one retransplant, and 3 patients lacking pretransplant specimens were excluded. Rather than being sequenced by the commercial service, samples from a few later patients were sequenced in-house on an Illumina MiSeq and processed with MiXCR. Donor T cell macrochimerism was defined as a peak of at least 4% donor T cells among recipient peripheral blood mononuclear cells.

A distance of 5 bases separates the germline ends of V and J, which lose 7 bases and 1 base respectively. Counted from cysteine to phenylalanine, this CDR3 has 11 amino acids. Of the read, only the CDR3 DNA is kept; its 33 bases are in frame from base 1. CDR1 SGHNT and CDR2 YYREEE are derived from the germline V gene (reference sequence). The library was generated by the immunoSEQ multiplex PCR assay. Adaptive Biotechnologies carried out high-throughput TCR-beta CDR3 sequencing of genomic DNA for most patients. Regarding the original processing steps: TCR sequencing data for around 19 patients were retrieved from Adaptive's ImmunoSEQ software; a few other patients were processed with MiXCR and VDJtools. Because the origin of CDR3 nucleotide sequences shared between donor and recipient could not be assigned, those sequences were removed. At least 2-fold expansion over unstimulated cells and a minimum CFSE-low frequency of 0.002% (template counts) or 0.001% (read counts) were required for clones to be classified as alloreactive. Mappable clones were those detected in sequenced pre-transplant spleen, lymph node, or MLR CFSE-low populations of the donor or recipient. Cumulative frequency of alloreactive clones was calculated as a percentage of all sequences weighted by copy number. TCRdb carries this immuneACCESS record with in-frame sequences only. Its versions omit some clonotypes, under half of them owing to an unresolved V gene in the studies checked, with the rest unexplained. For V, J and clone size, that table is used; D and trimming come from the DNA. In this sample the table shows 20,000 to 30,000 clones, 83% of which occur a single time. Approximately 1.2% of the sample is in the top ten clones.

This clone is a singleton in its sample. Its antigen is still unknown. The record has no base qualities; no much larger clone is one base away. What the authors observed across the whole study: In the allografts of patients with donor T cell macrochimerism, GvH to HvG T cell clonal ratios were high. The conclusions were limited by the relatively low number and heterogeneity of the intestinal transplant patients. Early after transplant, declines in HvG clones were associated with peak levels of circulating GvH clones. GvH clones turned up in recipient bone marrow, with some appearing earlier in ileal mucosa or blood, a pattern consistent with an intestinal mucosal origin.

In the first month after transplant, blood samples were collected up to 4 times, and after that at least monthly when available. This receptor was identified in a human patient who received an intestinal transplant, so some T cells may come from the graft donor. Source: PBMCs, taken about 27 days after intestinal transplant. This receptor chain uses TRBV5-4 and TRBJ1-1, with the D segment identity uncertain. The CDR3 protein sequence reads: CASGGNTEAFF. The bases are TGTGCCAGCGGAGGGAACACTGAAGCTTTCTTT.